The clone carrying this T cell receptor (beta chain) was counted a single time. In the multiple sclerosis control group, patients were treatment-naive and had stable or active relapsing-remitting disease. TEMRA cells were enriched by FACS, and CD4+ and CD8+ T cells were negatively isolated. This entry comes from a study of CD8 T cells in Susac syndrome. The CDR3 has 18 amino acids. Per germline, CDR1 SGHDT and CDR2 YYEEEE. Losses at the gene ends were 0 bases for V and 0 bases for J; bases not matched to a gene: 9. Random hexamers were used to reverse transcribe roughly 0.45 to 1 ug of RNA. An immunoSEQ multiplex PCR generated amplified TCR beta CDR3 products spanning 54 Vbeta and 13 Jbeta. MiXCR, applied by TCRdb to the immunoSEQ multiplex PCR reads, yields one record per CDR3 protein. The sample shows more than 200,000 distinct CDR3 sequences, 92% of them seen only once.

The sequence was collected from a human donor with multiple sclerosis. The chain is built from TRBV5-6 and TRBJ2-7; 10 nucleotides line up with TRBD1. Sequencing was carried out using CD8+ T cells from PBMCs. CDR3 loop: CASSLVQLGQGSSYEQYF. In DNA form, the CDR3 reads TGTGCCAGCAGCTTGGTTCAGTTGGGACAGGGGTCCTCCTACGAGCAGTACTTC.